A selection of T cell receptor beta chains follows, all from one sample in a study of blood T cell repertoires in COVID-19. This table comes from immunoSEQ multiplex PCR, and its TCRdb copy is limited to in-frame clones, with some not included. This sample has under 350,000 clones, with 65% to 90% found just once. Sequenced sample: PBMCs or T cells enriched from blood (not recorded which). These receptors were taken from a woman in her forties with acute COVID-19. Both conserved end residues are part of each CDR3. A D gene is named only where the DNA matches it firmly. Clone size, where shown, is once, few, many, or a class for clones that have expanded.

clone_size: -; v_call: TRBV20-1; d_call: -; cdr3_aa: CSAYRIYGYTF
clone_size: -; v_call: TRBV27; d_call: -; cdr3_aa: CASSFRFGINTDTQYF
clone_size: -; v_call: TRBV11-1; d_call: -; cdr3_aa: CASSLVLGTDTQYF
clone_size: -; v_call: TRBV7-3; d_call: -; cdr3_aa: CASSTTGGWRAEAFF
clone_size: -; v_call: TRBV4-2; d_call: TRBD1; cdr3_aa: CASSIPGQKNTEAFF
clone_size: -; v_call: TRBV24-1; d_call: -; cdr3_aa: CATSEPGGKLFF
clone_size: -; v_call: TRBV5-1; d_call: -; cdr3_aa: CASSLAGNNEQFF
clone_size: -; v_call: TRBV6-5; d_call: TRBD1; cdr3_aa: CASKRQGQEYGYTF
clone_size: once; v_call: TRBV3-1/TRBV3-2; d_call: TRBD2; cdr3_aa: CASSQVSGRGVYNEQFF
clone_size: -; v_call: TRBV27; d_call: TRBD1; cdr3_aa: CASSWDSPKETQYF
clone_size: -; v_call: TRBV7-9; d_call: -; cdr3_aa: CASSLTAHNYGYTF
clone_size: -; v_call: TRBV18; d_call: -; cdr3_aa: CASRGKYNEKLFF
clone_size: -; v_call: TRBV4-2; d_call: -; cdr3_aa: CASSQDIGGINQPQHF
clone_size: -; v_call: TRBV27; d_call: -; cdr3_aa: CASLRSGANVLTF
clone_size: -; v_call: TRBV9; d_call: TRBD1; cdr3_aa: CASSATGTGRATEAFF
clone_size: -; v_call: TRBV28; d_call: -; cdr3_aa: CASSSPRTVLIGPDTQYF
clone_size: once; v_call: TRBV5-8; d_call: TRBD1; cdr3_aa: CASSRWTGVTEAFF
clone_size: -; v_call: TRBV7-9; d_call: TRBD2; cdr3_aa: CASSFPSGGPSYEQYF
clone_size: -; v_call: TRBV29-1; d_call: -; cdr3_aa: CSVDSSRTGELFF
clone_size: -; v_call: TRBV9; d_call: -; cdr3_aa: CASSPGGFGNTIYF
clone_size: -; v_call: TRBV3-1/TRBV3-2; d_call: TRBD2; cdr3_aa: CASSVTSEETQYF
clone_size: -; v_call: TRBV6-1; d_call: TRBD1; cdr3_aa: CASSEALGTGRGVEYGYTF
clone_size: -; v_call: TRBV4-3; d_call: TRBD1; cdr3_aa: CASSQATGVSSYGYTF
clone_size: many; v_call: TRBV4-2; d_call: -; cdr3_aa: CASSQNHLLGQFYEQYF
clone_size: -; v_call: TRBV2; d_call: -; cdr3_aa: CASIREASYEQYF
clone_size: -; v_call: TRBV2; d_call: TRBD2; cdr3_aa: CASVELAGVLEQFF
clone_size: -; v_call: TRBV7-2; d_call: TRBD1; cdr3_aa: CASSLSWGQGASNYGYTF
clone_size: -; v_call: TRBV14; d_call: -; cdr3_aa: CASSQWVSGTTNEKLFF
clone_size: many; v_call: TRBV4-2; d_call: -; cdr3_aa: CASSQDEEPGELFF
clone_size: -; v_call: TRBV28; d_call: -; cdr3_aa: CASSFQGRNQPQHF
clone_size: -; v_call: TRBV7-2; d_call: -; cdr3_aa: CASSFGGSSYNEQFF
clone_size: -; v_call: TRBV4-3; d_call: TRBD1; cdr3_aa: CASSQEGPSVQGDYEQYF
clone_size: -; v_call: TRBV27; d_call: -; cdr3_aa: CASSLQTETGYTF
clone_size: -; v_call: TRBV27; d_call: -; cdr3_aa: CASSQRGINTEAFF
clone_size: -; v_call: TRBV28; d_call: TRBD1; cdr3_aa: CANRGPQGYTF
clone_size: -; v_call: TRBV7-2; d_call: -; cdr3_aa: CASSPRRQIYGYTF
clone_size: -; v_call: TRBV11-2; d_call: TRBD2; cdr3_aa: CASSPGLAEYNEQFF
clone_size: -; v_call: TRBV5-5; d_call: -; cdr3_aa: CASSSGGPRSNQPQHF
clone_size: once; v_call: TRBV18; d_call: TRBD1; cdr3_aa: CASSPSTGYYNEQFF
clone_size: -; v_call: TRBV28; d_call: -; cdr3_aa: CASSLDRLGMGYTF
clone_size: -; v_call: TRBV4-3; d_call: -; cdr3_aa: CASSQDGTGANVLTF